This TCR beta chain comes out of a study of cytomegalovirus exposure and HLA in healthy donors. PCR amplification relied on 60 Vbeta primers (plus 13 Jbeta primers). Only in-frame clones appear in the TCRdb table, and some are missing; sequencing was by immunoSEQ multiplex PCR. The sample has some 99,000 clones; 80% to 85% are singletons. About this clone: Its antigen is currently unknown.

After removal of 6 bases from V and 8 bases from J, the junction contained 12 bases not matched to a gene. This CDR3 contains 15 residues. In germline, CDR1 is ENHRY, CDR2 SYGVKD. Study findings and constraints: 16,951 TCR beta sequences were associated with HLA alleles at 0.05 false discovery rate in a later analysis. Researchers catalogued some 160 TCR beta chains as cytomegalovirus-associated. It was only CMV serostatus that was available as immune exposure information.

The specimen sequenced was PBMCs. The sequence was collected from a woman aged 25 to 45 in good health and CMV-seronegative. V usage is TRBV10-3 and J usage is TRBJ1-4; TRBD1 agrees at 7 bases. CDR3 loop: CAISPSGTVNEKLFF. CDR3 in DNA: TGTGCCATCAGCCCATCGGGGACAGTTAACGAAAAACTGTTTTTT.